These T cell receptor beta chains were read from a single sample in a study of CD8+ T cells in alopecia areata. The protocol was immunoSEQ multiplex PCR, while the TCRdb copy is restricted to in-frame clones and leaves out a portion. The top ten clones hold roughly 0.88% of a sample with under 300,000 clones, over 45% of them seen once. The source was CD4+ T cells sorted from blood, collected at roughly week 53, from a patient treated with tofacitinib. The receptors stem from a human donor with alopecia areata. The CDR3 runs from the conserved cysteine through the conserved F or W. A D gene is named only where the DNA matches it firmly. The size entry is marked missing in some rows and otherwise reads once, few, many or a size class.

TRBV7-3,once,.,TRBJ1-5,TGTGCCAGCAGCGACTACAGGGCTAGCAATCAGCCCCAGCATTTT,CASSDYRASNQPQHF
TRBV7-9,.,.,TRBJ2-7,TGTGCCAGCAGCTTAGTAGGGGAGACCTACGAGCAGTACTTC,CASSLVGETYEQYF
TRBV6-5,few,.,TRBJ1-6,TGTGCCACCACTCCCCCGGGGCGTTCACCCCTCCACTTT,CATTPPGRSPLHF
TRBV6-6,.,.,TRBJ2-5,TGTGCCAGCCTTGGCGCACCCGTCGGGACCCAGTACTTC,CASLGAPVGTQYF
TRBV30,.,TRBD1,TRBJ2-7,TGTGCCTGGAGGGGAAGAACAGGGGCAGGCTACGAGCAGTACTTC,CAWRGRTGAGYEQYF
TRBV4-1,.,.,TRBJ2-3,TGCGCCAGCAGTCAGGCGGAGGGAACAGATACGCAGTATTTT,CASSQAEGTDTQYF
TRBV5-4,.,.,TRBJ2-5,TGTGCCAGCAGCTTGGACAGGGAAGAGACCCAGTACTTC,CASSLDREETQYF
TRBV9,.,TRBD1,TRBJ1-2,TGTGCCAGCAGCTCTCGACAGGGAACCTATGGCTACACCTTC,CASSSRQGTYGYTF
TRBV9,.,.,TRBJ1-6,TGTGCCAGCAGCGGGACAGCGTATAATTCACCCCTCCACTTT,CASSGTAYNSPLHF
TRBV30,.,TRBD1,TRBJ1-1,TGTGCCTGGAAGGACAGGGCGCCGAACACTGAAGCTTTCTTT,CAWKDRAPNTEAFF
TRBV11-2,few,.,TRBJ2-7,TGTGCCAGCAGCTTGACAACAGGGTTTTCATCCTACGAGCAGTACTTC,CASSLTTGFSSYEQYF
TRBV30,.,TRBD1,TRBJ1-5,TGTGCCTGGAGCTTAGGACAGGGCGTTTCATATAGCAATCAGCCCCAGCATTTT,CAWSLGQGVSYSNQPQHF
TRBV9,few,.,TRBJ2-3,TGTGCCAGCAGCGAGAGGACCCGGCGGGCAGATACGCAGTATTTT,CASSERTRRADTQYF
TRBV30,.,.,TRBJ1-1,TGTGCCTGGGTGGGCCTGGGGGCTTTCTTT,CAWVGLGAFF
TRBV2,.,.,TRBJ2-5,TGTGCCAGCAGTACCATTGCGCGGGAAGGGGAGACCCAGTACTTC,CASSTIAREGETQYF
TRBV18,.,.,TRBJ1-6,TGTGCCAGTTCGGATAAGGGCGGTTCACCCCTCCACTTT,CASSDKGGSPLHF
TRBV25-1,.,.,TRBJ2-5,TGTGCCAGCAGGGACAAAGGAAGGGAGACCCAGTACTTC,CASRDKGRETQYF
TRBV27,.,.,TRBJ2-5,TGTGCCAGCAGTCTACGGACGAGCCAAGAGACCCAGTACTTC,CASSLRTSQETQYF
TRBV6-1,.,.,TRBJ2-6,TGTGCCATCAGTGGAGATAGGGTGCGTGGGGCCAACGTCCTGACTTTC,CAISGDRVRGANVLTF
TRBV30,.,.,TRBJ1-6,TGTGCCTGGAGCAGCGATAATTCACCCCTCCACTTT,CAWSSDNSPLHF
TRBV5-1,.,.,TRBJ2-7,TGCGCCAGCAGCGCGGAAGGCAGGGGATGGGACGAGCAGTACTTC,CASSAEGRGWDEQYF
TRBV7-9,.,TRBD1,TRBJ1-2,TGTGCCAGCAGCTCCCAGGGGGGCTTTGGCTACACCTTC,CASSSQGGFGYTF
TRBV5-6,few,TRBD1,TRBJ2-7,TGTGCCAGCAGCGGGGACAGACCAGTTGAGTACTTC,CASSGDRPVEYF
TRBV6-6,few,.,TRBJ1-1,TGTGCCAGCAGTAAAGGCCGGGTTGGTGAAGCTTTCTTT,CASSKGRVGEAFF
TRBV10-3,few,.,TRBJ2-3,TGTGCCATCAAGGACGATGCAGATACGCAGTATTTT,CAIKDDADTQYF
TRBV2,once,.,TRBJ2-4,TGTGCCAGCAGTCAGGGCGGCGGAGCACGGTACTTC,CASSQGGGARYF
TRBV30,.,TRBD1,TRBJ1-6,TGTGCCTGGAGTAGACAGGGTGACTCACCCCTCCACTTT,CAWSRQGDSPLHF
TRBV5-1,.,TRBD1,TRBJ1-2,TGCGCCAGCAGCTCGCCGGACAGGGCCGGTTCGTATGGCTACACCTTC,CASSSPDRAGSYGYTF
TRBV5-6,.,.,TRBJ1-2,TGTGCCAGCAGCCCAGTAGGATCGGATGGCTACACCTTC,CASSPVGSDGYTF
TRBV2,.,TRBD1,TRBJ2-7,TGTGCCAGCAGGGACAGGGGGTACGAGCAGTACTTC,CASRDRGYEQYF
TRBV14,.,TRBD1,TRBJ1-3,TGTGCCAGCAGCACCCGGACAGGGAGAGGAAACACCATATATTTT,CASSTRTGRGNTIYF
TRBV29-1,.,TRBD1,TRBJ2-7,TGCAGCGTGGGAGACAGGGCGCTCTACGAGCAGTACTTC,CSVGDRALYEQYF
TRBV4-2,.,.,TRBJ1-2,TGTGCCAGCAGCCCTATGGGAGGAGAAGCTAACTATGGCTACACCTTC,CASSPMGGEANYGYTF
TRBV10-3,.,.,TRBJ1-2,TGTGCCATCAGTGTTACGGAGAACTATGGCTACACCTTC,CAISVTENYGYTF
TRBV5-4,.,TRBD1,TRBJ1-2,TGTGCCAGCAGCATACCCACAGGGGCCTATGGCTACACCTTC,CASSIPTGAYGYTF
TRBV30,.,.,TRBJ1-5,TGTGCCTGGAGTGTAGGGCGGACCGATCAGCCCCAGCATTTT,CAWSVGRTDQPQHF
TRBV4-2,once,.,TRBJ1-4,TGTGCCAGCAGCCAAGAAGCAACTAATGAAAAACTGTTTTTT,CASSQEATNEKLFF
TRBV30,.,.,TRBJ1-6,TGTGCCTGGAGTGCGGCACAGGGCGCTAATTCACCCCTCCACTTT,CAWSAAQGANSPLHF
TRBV29-1,few,.,TRBJ1-2,TGCAGCGTTGTGGGGGGCGCCTATGGCTACACCTTC,CSVVGGAYGYTF
TRBV19,.,TRBD1,TRBJ1-5,TGTGCCAGTAGTATCTTGGCAGGGGGTAATCAGCCCCAGCATTTT,CASSILAGGNQPQHF